What follows describes a single T cell receptor (beta chain). What antigen it recognizes has not been identified. No base-level quality is on record; no much larger clone is a single base apart. These data originate in a study of blood T cells in healthy people across ages (dated by TCRdb to 2013 to 2016). About the full investigation: In model experiments, roughly one uniquely barcoded TCR beta cDNA molecule per two T cells was captured by template switching. Using the same blood draw, the study looked at two additional independent replicas of 1 million unique cDNA reads for two donors, one aged 18 to 30 and the other aged 80 or older. Four age groups were formed from the donors: young (average roughly 15 years), middle-aged (less than 40), aged (under 70) and long-lived (less than 85). To avoid experimental bias, donors of different ages were distributed randomly across sequencing lanes. The study measured age-related changes in TCR beta repertoire diversity using deep sequencing normalized with unique cDNA molecular identifiers. What the study reported, not specific to this receptor: Because profiling used bulk unsorted PBMCs, naive and antigen-experienced compartments could not be compared conclusively. As age increased, observed TCR beta diversity per million T cells dropped in a roughly linear way, and a significant reduction was already evident by age 40. Estimates of total diversity based on one million sequenced T cells were considered lower bounds and underestimates. The long-lived group showed more naive CD4+ T cells, fewer expanded clones and increased TCR diversity than the aged group, suggesting age selection. Observed TCR beta diversity correlated strongly with the percentage of naive T cells measured by flow cytometry. Donor CMV infection status was unknown, potentially confounding age-related changes in expanded clonotypes.

Reading from cysteine to phenylalanine, the CDR3 counts 16 amino acids. CDR3 DNA only is kept here, 48 bases in frame from base 1. CDR1 DFQATT and CDR2 SNEGSKA were looked up in the germline V gene (reference sequence). The junction carries 15 bases between V and J, which are trimmed by 3 bases and 0 bases respectively. The roughly 37 donors, aged about 6 to 95 years, were systemically healthy Caucasian individuals from Russia. Each donor gave 8 to 10 milliliters of peripheral blood, drawn into EDTA-treated Vacutainer tubes. Ficoll-Paque density-gradient centrifugation was used to isolate PBMCs, with at least 6.5 million per sample. Total RNA, at least 5 micrograms per sample, was extracted from PBMCs with Trizol reagent. For every donor, an aliquot of PBMCs went through flow cytometry to measure the percentages of naive CD45RAhigh/CD27high T cells. The library relied on 5' RACE. Sequencer: Illumina HiSeq 2500. The second PCR ran for about 7 to 11 cycles and used a J-beta primer mix along with a sample-barcoded 5' primer. A unique molecular identifier was introduced onto each TCR beta cDNA molecule by a template-switch 5' adaptor carrying 12 random nucleotides. Each sample yielded at least 3 million CDR3-containing paired-end reads. First-strand cDNA synthesis was performed from all RNA using the Mint cDNA synthesis kit, with priming by a TRBC-specific oligonucleotide. After uracil-DNA glycosylase treatment, a first 18-cycle PCR used universal primers M1SS and BC2_uni_R on all cDNA. The study's own analysis went as follows. Normalization of each sample was performed by random selection of 1 million high-quality reads, each carrying a distinct molecular identifier. Instead of being binned into consensus sequences, reads that shared molecular identifiers were thrown out. MiTCR, set to a Q25 quality threshold and the strictest error-elimination algorithm, was used for CDR3 identification, clonotype clustering and error correction. A nonparametric unseen species model using Euler transformation provided a lower-bound estimate of total TCR beta diversity. The public reads were reanalyzed by TCRdb: fastp trimming at Q25, MiXCR alignment, in-frame beta chains only. Entries that share a CDR3 protein sequence are merged under the most common genes and DNA. These V and J calls are TCRdb output, not the study's own analysis. This sample gives about 830,000 distinct CDR3 sequences in total; under 80% of them show up just once. Together, the top ten hold about a quarter of the sample.

The clonotype was recovered from a man aged 30 to 45 in good health. Recombination joined TRBV20-1 with TRBJ2-4; tentative D gene TRBD2, with 6 bases matching. The sequenced sample consisted of blood. CDR3 region: CSASRRGTLAKNIQYF. Here is the DNA: TGCAGTGCTAGTCGGCGGGGAACTTTAGCCAAAAACATTCAGTACTTC.